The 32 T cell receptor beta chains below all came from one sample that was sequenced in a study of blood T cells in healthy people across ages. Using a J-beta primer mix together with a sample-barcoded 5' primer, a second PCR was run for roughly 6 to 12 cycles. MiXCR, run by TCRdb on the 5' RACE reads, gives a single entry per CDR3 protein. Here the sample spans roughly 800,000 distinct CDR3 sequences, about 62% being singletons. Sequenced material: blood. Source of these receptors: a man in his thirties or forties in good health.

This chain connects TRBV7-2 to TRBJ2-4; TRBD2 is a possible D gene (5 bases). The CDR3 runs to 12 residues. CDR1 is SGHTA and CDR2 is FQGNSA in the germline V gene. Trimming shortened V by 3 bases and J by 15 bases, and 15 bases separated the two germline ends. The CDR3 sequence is CASSLVWETRYF. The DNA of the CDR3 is TGTGCCAGCAGCTTGGTATGGGAGACCCGGTACTTC. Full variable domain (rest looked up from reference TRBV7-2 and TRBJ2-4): GAGVSQSPSNKVTEKGKDVELRCDPISGHTALYWYRQSLGQGLEFLIYFQGNSAPDKSGLPSDRFSAERTGGSVSTLTIQRTQQEDSAVYLCASSLVWETRYFGAGTRLSVL.

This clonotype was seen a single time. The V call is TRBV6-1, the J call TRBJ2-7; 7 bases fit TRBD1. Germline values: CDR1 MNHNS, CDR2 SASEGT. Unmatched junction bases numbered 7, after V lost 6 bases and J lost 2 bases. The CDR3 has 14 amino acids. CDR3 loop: CASSAVDRTYEQYF. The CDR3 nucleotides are TGTGCCAGCAGCGCCGTGGACAGGACCTACGAGCAGTACTTC.

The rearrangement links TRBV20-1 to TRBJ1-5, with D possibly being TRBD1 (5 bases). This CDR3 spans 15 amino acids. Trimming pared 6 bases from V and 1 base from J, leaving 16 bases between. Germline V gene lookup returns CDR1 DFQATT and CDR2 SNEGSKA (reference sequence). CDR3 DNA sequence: TGCAGTGCCATCAAATGGGGGGTGAGCAATCAGCCCCAGCATTTT. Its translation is CSAIKWGVSNQPQHF.

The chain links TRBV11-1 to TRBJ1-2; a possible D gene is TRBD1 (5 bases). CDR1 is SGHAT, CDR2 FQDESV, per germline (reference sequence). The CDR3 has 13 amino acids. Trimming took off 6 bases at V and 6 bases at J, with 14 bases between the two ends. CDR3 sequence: CASRPQGSDGYTF. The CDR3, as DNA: TGTGCCAGCAGACCCCAGGGCTCCGATGGCTACACCTTC.

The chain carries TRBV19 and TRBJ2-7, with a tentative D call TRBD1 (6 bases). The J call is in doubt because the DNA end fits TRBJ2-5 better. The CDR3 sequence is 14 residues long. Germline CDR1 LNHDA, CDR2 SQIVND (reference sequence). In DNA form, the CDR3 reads TGTGCCAGTAGTCGGCGGGCAGGGGAAGAGACCCAGTACTTC. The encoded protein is CASSRRAGEETQYF.

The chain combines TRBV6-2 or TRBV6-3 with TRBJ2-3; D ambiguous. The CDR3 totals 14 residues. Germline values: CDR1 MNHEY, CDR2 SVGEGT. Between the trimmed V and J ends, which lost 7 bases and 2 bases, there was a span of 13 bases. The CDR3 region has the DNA TGTGCCAGCACCTCGCGGAGCCTCACAGATACGCAGTATTTT. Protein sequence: CASTSRSLTDTQYF.

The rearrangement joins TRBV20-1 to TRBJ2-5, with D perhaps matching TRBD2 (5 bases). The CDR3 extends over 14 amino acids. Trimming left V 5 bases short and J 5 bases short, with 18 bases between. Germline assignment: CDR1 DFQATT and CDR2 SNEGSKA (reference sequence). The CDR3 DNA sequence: TGCAGTGCTCTCCGATGGACTGGAGCGGAGACCCAGTACTTC. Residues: CSALRWTGAETQYF.

The CDR3 DNA reads as TGCAGTGCTAGAGTTTTAGCGGCGAACTCCTACGAGCAGTACTTC. It specifies CSARVLAANSYEQYF. The genes are TRBV20-1 and TRBJ2-7; the D gene is possibly TRBD2 (6 bases). Trimming shortened V by 1 base and J by 0 bases, and 13 bases separated the two germline ends. The CDR3 is 15 residues long. Germline V CDR1 and CDR2: DFQATT, SNEGSKA (reference sequence).

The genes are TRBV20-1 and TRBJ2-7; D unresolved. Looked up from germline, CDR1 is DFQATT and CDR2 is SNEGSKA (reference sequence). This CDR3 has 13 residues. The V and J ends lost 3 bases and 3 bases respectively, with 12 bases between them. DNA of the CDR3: TGCAGTGCTAGTACCTCCCCCTTCTACGAGCAGTACTTC. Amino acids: CSASTSPFYEQYF.

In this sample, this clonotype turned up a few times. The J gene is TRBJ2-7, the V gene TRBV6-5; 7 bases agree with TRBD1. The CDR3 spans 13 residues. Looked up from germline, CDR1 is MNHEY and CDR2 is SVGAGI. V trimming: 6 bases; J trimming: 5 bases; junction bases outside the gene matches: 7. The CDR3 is CASRTGQRNEQYF. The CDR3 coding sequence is TGTGCCAGCAGAACGGGACAGAGGAACGAGCAGTACTTC.

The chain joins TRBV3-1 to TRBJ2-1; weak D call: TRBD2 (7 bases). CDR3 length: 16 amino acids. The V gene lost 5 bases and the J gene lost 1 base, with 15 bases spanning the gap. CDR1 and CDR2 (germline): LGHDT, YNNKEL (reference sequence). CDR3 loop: CASSSTGGASYNEQFF. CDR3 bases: TGTGCCAGCAGCTCTACTGGGGGGGCGTCCTACAATGAGCAGTTCTTC.

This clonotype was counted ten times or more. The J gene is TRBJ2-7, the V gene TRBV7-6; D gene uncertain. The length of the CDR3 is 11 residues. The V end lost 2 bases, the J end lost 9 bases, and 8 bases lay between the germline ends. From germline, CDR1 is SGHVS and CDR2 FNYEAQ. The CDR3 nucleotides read TGTGCCAGCAGCTTAAAACCAGTGCAGTACTTC. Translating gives CASSLKPVQYF.

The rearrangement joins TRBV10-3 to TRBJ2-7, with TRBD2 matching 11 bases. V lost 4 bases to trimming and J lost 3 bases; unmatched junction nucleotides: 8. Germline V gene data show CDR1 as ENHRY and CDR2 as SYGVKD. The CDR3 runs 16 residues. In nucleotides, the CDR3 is TGTGCCATCAGTGGGGACCTAGCGGGAGGCAACTACGAGCAGTACTTC. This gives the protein CAISGDLAGGNYEQYF.

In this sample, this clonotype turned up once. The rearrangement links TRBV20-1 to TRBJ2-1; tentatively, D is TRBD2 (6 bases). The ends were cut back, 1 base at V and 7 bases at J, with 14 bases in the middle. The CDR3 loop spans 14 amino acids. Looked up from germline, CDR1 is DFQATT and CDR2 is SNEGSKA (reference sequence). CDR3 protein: CSARGSAGRNEQFF. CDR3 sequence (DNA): TGCAGTGCTAGAGGTTCTGCGGGAAGGAATGAGCAGTTCTTC.

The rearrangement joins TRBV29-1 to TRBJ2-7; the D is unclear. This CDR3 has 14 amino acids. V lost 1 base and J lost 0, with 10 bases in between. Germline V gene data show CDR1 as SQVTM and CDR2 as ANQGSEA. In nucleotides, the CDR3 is TGCAGCGTTGAAGGGACGGAGACCTCCTACGAGCAGTACTTC. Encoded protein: CSVEGTETSYEQYF.

The CDR3 DNA is TGTGCCAGCACCAAAGGACTAGCGATTTACAATGAGCAGTTCTTC. It is translated as CASTKGLAIYNEQFF. This rearrangement joins TRBV12-3 or TRBV12-4 to TRBJ2-1; the match to TRBD2 covers 9 bases. There are 15 residues in the CDR3. Trimming cost V 7 bases and J 4 bases; bases outside gene matches: 8.

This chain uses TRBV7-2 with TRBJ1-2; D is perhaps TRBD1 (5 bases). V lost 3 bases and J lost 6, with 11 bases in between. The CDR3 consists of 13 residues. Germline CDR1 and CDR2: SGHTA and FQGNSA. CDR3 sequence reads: CASSLGPQNGYTF. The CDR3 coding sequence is TGTGCCAGCAGCTTGGGACCGCAGAATGGCTACACCTTC.

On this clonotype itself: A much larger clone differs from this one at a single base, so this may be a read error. The CDR3 DNA follows: TGTGCCACCAGTGCGGTCAAAAACATTCAGTACTTC. This translates into CATSAVKNIQYF. The V call is TRBV10-3, the J call TRBJ2-4, with D unclear. This CDR3 region has 12 residues. CDR1 and CDR2 (germline): ENHRY, SYGVKD.

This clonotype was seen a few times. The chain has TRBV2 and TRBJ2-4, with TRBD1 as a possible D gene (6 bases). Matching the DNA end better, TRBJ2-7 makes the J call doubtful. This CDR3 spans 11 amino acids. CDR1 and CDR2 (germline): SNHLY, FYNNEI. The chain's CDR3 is CASHRAYEQYF. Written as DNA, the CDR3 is TGTGCCAGCCACAGGGCCTACGAGCAGTACTTC.

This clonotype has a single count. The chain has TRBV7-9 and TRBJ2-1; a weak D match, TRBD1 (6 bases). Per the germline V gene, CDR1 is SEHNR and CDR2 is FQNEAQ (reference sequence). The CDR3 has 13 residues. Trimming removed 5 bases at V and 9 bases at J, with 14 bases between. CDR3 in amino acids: CASSPDRRGEQFF. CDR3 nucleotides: TGTGCCAGCAGCCCGGACAGAAGAGGTGAGCAGTTCTTC.

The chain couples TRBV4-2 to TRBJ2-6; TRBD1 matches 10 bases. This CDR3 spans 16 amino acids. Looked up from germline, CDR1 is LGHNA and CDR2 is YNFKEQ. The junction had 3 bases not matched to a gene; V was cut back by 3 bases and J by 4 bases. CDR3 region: CASSHGTGDGANVLTF. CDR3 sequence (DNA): TGTGCCAGCAGCCACGGGACAGGGGACGGGGCCAACGTCCTGACTTTC.

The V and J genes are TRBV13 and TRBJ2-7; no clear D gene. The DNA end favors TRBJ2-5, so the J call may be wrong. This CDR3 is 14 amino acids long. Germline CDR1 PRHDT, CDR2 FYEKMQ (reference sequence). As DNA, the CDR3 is TGTGCCAGCAGCCCTAAAGGGCCGGAGGAGACCCAGTACTTC. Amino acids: CASSPKGPEETQYF.

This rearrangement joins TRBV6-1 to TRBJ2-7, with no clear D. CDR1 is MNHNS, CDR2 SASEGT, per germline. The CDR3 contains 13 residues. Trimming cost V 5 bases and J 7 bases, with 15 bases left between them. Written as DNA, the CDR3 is TGTGCCAGCAGTCCAAGAACTGTCCGGGAGCAGTACTTC. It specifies CASSPRTVREQYF.

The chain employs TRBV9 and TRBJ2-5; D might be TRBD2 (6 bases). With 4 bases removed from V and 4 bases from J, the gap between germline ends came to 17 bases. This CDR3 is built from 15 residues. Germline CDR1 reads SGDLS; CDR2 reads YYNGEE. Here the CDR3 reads CASSPRRTSRETQYF. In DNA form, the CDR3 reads TGTGCCAGCAGCCCACGGCGCACTAGCCGAGAGACCCAGTACTTC.

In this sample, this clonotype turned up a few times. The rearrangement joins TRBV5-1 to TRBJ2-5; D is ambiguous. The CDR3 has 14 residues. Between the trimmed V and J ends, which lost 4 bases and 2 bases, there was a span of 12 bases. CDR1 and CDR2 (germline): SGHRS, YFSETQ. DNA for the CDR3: TGCGCCAGCAGCCCACCCAATGAACAAGAGACCCAGTACTTC. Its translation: CASSPPNEQETQYF.

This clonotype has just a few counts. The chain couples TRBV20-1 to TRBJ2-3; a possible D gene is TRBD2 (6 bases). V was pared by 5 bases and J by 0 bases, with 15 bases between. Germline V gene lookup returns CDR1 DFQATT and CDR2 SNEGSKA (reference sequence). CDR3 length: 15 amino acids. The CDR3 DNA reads TGCAGTGCTCTTGACTATGCGGGGAGCACAGATACGCAGTATTTT. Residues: CSALDYAGSTDTQYF.

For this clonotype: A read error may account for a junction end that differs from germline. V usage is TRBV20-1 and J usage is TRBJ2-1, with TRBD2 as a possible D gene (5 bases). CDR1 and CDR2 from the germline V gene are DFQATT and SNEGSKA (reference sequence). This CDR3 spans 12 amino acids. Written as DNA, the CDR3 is TGCAGTACTAGAGACCAATACTATGAGCAGTTCTTC. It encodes CSTRDQYYEQFF.

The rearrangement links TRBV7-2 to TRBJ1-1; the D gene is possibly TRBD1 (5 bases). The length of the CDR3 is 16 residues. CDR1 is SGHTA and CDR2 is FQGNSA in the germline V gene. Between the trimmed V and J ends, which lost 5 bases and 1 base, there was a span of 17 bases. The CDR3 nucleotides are TGTGCCAGCAGCCCTCGAAGGGGCGCCACGAACACTGAAGCTTTCTTT. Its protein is CASSPRRGATNTEAFF.

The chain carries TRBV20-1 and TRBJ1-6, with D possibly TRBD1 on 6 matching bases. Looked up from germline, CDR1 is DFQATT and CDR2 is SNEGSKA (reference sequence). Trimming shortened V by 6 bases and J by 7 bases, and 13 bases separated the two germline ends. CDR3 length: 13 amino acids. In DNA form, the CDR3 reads TGCAGTGCCCCGACAGGCCGAAATTCACCCCTCCACTTT. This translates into CSAPTGRNSPLHF.

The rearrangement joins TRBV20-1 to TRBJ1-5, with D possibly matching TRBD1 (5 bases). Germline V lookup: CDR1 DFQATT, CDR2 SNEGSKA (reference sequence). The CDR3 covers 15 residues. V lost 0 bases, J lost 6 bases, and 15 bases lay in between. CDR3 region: CSARDLGKQAQPQHF. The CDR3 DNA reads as TGCAGTGCTAGAGATCTGGGAAAACAGGCTCAGCCCCAGCATTTT.

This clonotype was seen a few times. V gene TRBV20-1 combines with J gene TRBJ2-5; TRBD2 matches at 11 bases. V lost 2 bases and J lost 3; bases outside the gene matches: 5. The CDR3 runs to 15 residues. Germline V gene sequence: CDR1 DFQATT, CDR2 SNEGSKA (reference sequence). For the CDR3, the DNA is TGCAGTGCTAGAACCATGGGACTAGCGGAAGAGACCCAGTACTTC. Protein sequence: CSARTMGLAEETQYF.

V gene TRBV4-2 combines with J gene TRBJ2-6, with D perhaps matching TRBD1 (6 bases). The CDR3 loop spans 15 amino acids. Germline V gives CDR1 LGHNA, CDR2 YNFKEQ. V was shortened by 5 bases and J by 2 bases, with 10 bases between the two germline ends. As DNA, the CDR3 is TGTGCCAGCAGCGGGACACCTACTGGGGCCAACGTCCTGACTTTC. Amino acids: CASSGTPTGANVLTF.